The clone carrying this T cell receptor (beta chain) occurred a few times. The data originate from a study of Graves' ophthalmopathy and Graves' hyperthyroidism. RNA transcripts yielded amplified TCR beta CDR3 regions. The workflow started with a first-round RT-PCR run with HTBI primers and then moved on to a second-round multiplex PCR. TCRdb reprocessed the multiplex PCR reads with MiXCR, giving one entry per CDR3 protein. The profile shows over 650,000 distinct CDR3 sequences, over 40% of them singletons. With 5 bases clipped from V and 3 bases from J, the junction kept 6 bases outside the gene matches. Germline V gene lookup returns CDR1 SGHNT and CDR2 YENEEA. The CDR3 contains 15 residues. Moderately to severely active ophthalmopathy under 3 months, CAS at least 3, NOSPECS at least 4. Excluded: other autoimmune disease, uncontrolled infection, pregnancy or lactation. What supplied the PBMCs was roughly 10 ml of fresh peripheral blood.

The chain has TRBV11-3 and TRBJ2-2; 7 nucleotides agree with TRBD1. The receptor comes from an adult man with Graves' ophthalmopathy. The sequencing sample was made of peripheral blood. CDR3 nucleotide sequence: TGTGCCAGCAGCCCTCTAGGGACAGACACCGGGGAGCTGTTTTTT. It yields the protein CASSPLGTDTGELFF.